Listed below are T cell receptor beta chains from one sample, sequenced in a study of human T cells and chemical hapten exposure. TCRdb reprocessed the RACE reads via MiXCR and lists one record per CDR3 protein. The repertoire consists of around 42,000 distinct CDR3 sequences, with about 9.6% occurring once and the leading ten covering around 14%. Sequencing was performed on whole blood, taken in connection with sensitization to the hapten diphenylcyclopropenone (DPC). The source of these receptors is a woman aged 25-40 years with alopecia areata. Some clones in this sample may be carry-over from other donors' samples. CDR3s include the opening cysteine and the closing phenylalanine or tryptophan. D genes are given only for firm matches. Where a row states a size, it is once, few, many or the class of an expanded clone; other rows omit it.

D gene | clone size | J gene | V gene | CDR3 protein | CDR3 DNA
TRBD1 | few | TRBJ2-3 | TRBV6-4 | CASSEYGTGVTDTQYF | TGTGCCAGCAGTGAGTACGGGACAGGGGTCACAGATACGCAGTATTTT
TRBD1 | many | TRBJ1-1 | TRBV7-9 | CASSPTGLNTEAFF | TGTGCCAGCAGCCCGACAGGGTTGAACACTGAAGCTTTCTTT
- | few | TRBJ2-5 | TRBV29-1 | CSVALAGLRAQETQYF | TGCAGCGTTGCGTTGGCAGGGTTGCGGGCCCAAGAGACCCAGTACTTC
- | few | TRBJ2-7 | TRBV11-3 | CASSSPPLREQYF | TGTGCCAGCAGCTCCCCCCCATTACGGGAGCAGTACTTC
- | few | TRBJ2-5 | TRBV4-3 | CASSPSRKGLSTETQYF | TGCGCCAGCAGCCCGTCAAGGAAAGGCCTATCTACTGAGACCCAGTACTTC
- | few | TRBJ1-1 | TRBV9 | CASSVALKSTEAFF | TGTGCCAGCAGCGTAGCCCTAAAAAGCACTGAAGCTTTCTTT
TRBD1 | - | TRBJ1-4 | TRBV20-1 | CSAPKQGARGDEKLFF | TGCAGTGCTCCTAAGCAGGGGGCCAGGGGAGATGAAAAACTGTTTTTT
- | few | TRBJ1-1 | TRBV6-2/TRBV6-3 | CASSSRVRGREGTEAFF | TGTGCCAGCAGTTCCCGCGTTCGGGGGCGCGAGGGCACTGAAGCTTTCTTT
- | few | TRBJ1-1 | TRBV7-9 | CASSRTANTEAFF | TGTGCCAGCAGCCGGACAGCGAACACTGAAGCTTTCTTT
- | many | TRBJ2-1 | TRBV20-1 | CSASRQGRPYNEQFF | TGCAGTGCTAGTCGGCAGGGGCGACCCTACAATGAGCAGTTCTTC
TRBD1 | many | TRBJ2-1 | TRBV11-1 | CASSFRQGGSNEQFF | TGTGCCAGCAGCTTTCGACAGGGTGGGAGCAATGAGCAGTTCTTC
TRBD1 | - | TRBJ1-2 | TRBV12-3/TRBV12-4 | CASTPGTGSYGYTF | TGTGCCAGCACCCCCGGGACAGGGAGTTATGGCTACACCTTC
- | - | TRBJ2-5 | TRBV28 | CASSFRRGLKETQYF | TGTGCCAGCAGTTTCAGGAGGGGGCTTAAGGAGACCCAGTACTTC
- | many | TRBJ1-6 | TRBV7-9 | CASSPLGAPLHF | TGTGCCAGCAGCCCCCTGGGTGCCCCCCTCCACTTT
- | - | TRBJ1-1 | TRBV11-2 | CASSLSLNTEAFF | TGTGCCAGCAGCTTAAGCCTGAACACTGAAGCTTTCTTT
- | few | TRBJ2-4 | TRBV7-2 | CASSRAGAYENIQYF | TGTGCCAGCAGCCGAGCCGGGGCTTACGAAAACATTCAGTACTTC
- | - | TRBJ2-7 | TRBV15 | CATSRGGKEQYF | TGTGCCACCAGCAGAGGGGGGAAGGAGCAGTACTTC